Below are 23 T cell receptor beta chains sequenced from a single sample in a study of shared clonotypes between healthy human individuals. Generated by immunoSEQ multiplex PCR, the TCRdb table keeps only in-frame clones and is missing some. The sample comprises about 1,500,000 clones, 95% to 97% of which are singletons, and roughly 1.1% rests with the top ten. The sequenced sample was naive CD4+ T cells sorted from blood. Subset described: CD45RA+ positively selected. The source is a man aged 30 to 45 in good health.

The chain is built from TRBV5-4 and TRBJ1-1; D not resolved. V was pared by 2 bases and J by 5 bases, with 10 bases between. CDR1 is SGHNT, CDR2 YYREEE, per germline (reference sequence). The CDR3 spans 13 residues. The CDR3 protein is CASSFPGRTEAFF. For the CDR3, the DNA is TGTGCCAGCAGCTTCCCAGGACGTACTGAAGCTTTCTTT.

The chain combines TRBV29-1 with TRBJ2-4; D might be TRBD1 or TRBD2, each matching 5 bases. Germline CDR1 and CDR2: SQVTM and ANQGSEA. This CDR3 has 13 amino acids. Trimming left V 6 bases short and J 2 bases short, with 11 bases between. The CDR3 DNA is TGCAGCGTCACACGGGGCTCCAAAAACATTCAGTACTTC. This sequence encodes CSVTRGSKNIQYF.

The rearrangement links TRBV6-1 to TRBJ2-3; a possible D gene is TRBD2 (5 bases). V was shortened by 4 bases and J by 5 bases, with 7 bases between the two germline ends. The germline gives CDR1 MNHNS, CDR2 SASEGT. This CDR3 comprises 12 residues. CDR3 bases: TGTGCCAGCAGTGTTGGAGGAGATACGCAGTATTTT. It encodes CASSVGGDTQYF.

The chain links TRBV18 to TRBJ1-1; D is perhaps TRBD1 (5 bases). Germline V gene data show CDR1 as KGHSH and CDR2 as LQKENI. CDR3 length equals 14 residues. V dropped 2 bases and J dropped 3 bases, with 10 bases sitting between them. The CDR3 here is CASSPGHGDTEAFF. The CDR3 bases are TGTGCCAGCTCACCAGGACACGGGGACACTGAAGCTTTCTTT. Based on the CDR3 plus reference TRBV18 and TRBJ1-1, the full variable domain is NAGVMQNPRHLVRRRGQEARLRCSPMKGHSHVYWYRQLPEEGLKFMVYLQKENIIDESGMPKERFSAEFPKEGPSILRIQQVVRGDSAAYFCASSPGHGDTEAFFGQGTRLTVV.

The V and J genes are TRBV2 and TRBJ2-3, with 11 bases matching TRBD2. The CDR3 contains 18 residues. The V and J ends lost 2 bases and 2 bases, in that order; junction bases with no gene match: 9. Per the germline V gene, CDR1 is SNHLY and CDR2 is FYNNEI. The CDR3 protein is CASSESGLTSGATDTQYF. Here the CDR3 DNA reads TGTGCCAGCAGTGAATCAGGTTTGACTAGCGGGGCCACAGATACGCAGTATTTT. The full variable domain, rest sourced from reference TRBV2 and TRBJ2-3, is EPEVTQTPSHQVTQMGQEVILRCVPISNHLYFYWYRQILGQKVEFLVSFYNNEISEKSEIFDDQFSVERPDGSNFTLKIRSTKLEDSAMYFCASSESGLTSGATDTQYFGPGTRLTVL.

The chain employs TRBV19 and TRBJ2-3, with D perhaps matching TRBD1 (5 bases). Trimming left V 8 bases short and J 2 bases short, with 17 bases between. Germline-derived CDR1 and CDR2 are LNHDA and SQIVND (reference sequence). The CDR3 consists of 15 residues. The CDR3 coding sequence is TGTGCCAGTCAGGGTGGAGACCTGACCACAGATACGCAGTATTTT. The encoded protein is CASQGGDLTTDTQYF.

The chain combines TRBV7-6 with TRBJ2-6; D may be TRBD1 or TRBD2 (5 bases each). The germline gives CDR1 SGHVS, CDR2 FNYEAQ. CDR3 size: 16 residues. The V end was cut by 2 bases, the J end by 0 bases, with 8 bases between. The CDR3 spells CASSLLGTSGANVLTF. CDR3 sequence (DNA): TGTGCCAGCAGCTTATTAGGGACCTCTGGGGCCAACGTCCTGACTTTC.

This sequence joins TRBV18 and TRBJ2-1; D call uncertain. CDR3 length: 17 residues. CDR1 and CDR2 from the germline V gene are KGHSH and LQKENI. Deletions cut 4 bases from V and 0 bases from J, with 16 bases between. The CDR3 bases are TGTGCCAGCTCACTGAAGAATGCTAGATACTCCTACAATGAGCAGTTCTTC. Translation: CASSLKNARYSYNEQFF.

The J gene is TRBJ1-4, the V gene TRBV2; 8 positions agree with TRBD1. V shed 8 bases, J shed 7 bases, and the junction held 12 bases outside the gene matches. The CDR3 runs 15 residues. The germline CDR1 and CDR2 sequences are SNHLY and FYNNEI. The chain's CDR3 is CASSNGQGLIEKLFF. CDR3 nucleotide sequence: TGTGCCAGCTCTAACGGACAGGGCCTAATTGAAAAACTGTTTTTT.

Regarding this clone: This CDR3 is also generated by other DNA sequences in the sample. V is TRBV6-5 and J is TRBJ2-5; D is unclear. Germline V gene lookup returns CDR1 MNHEY and CDR2 SVGAGI. Trimming left V 0 bases short and J 1 base short, with 0 bases between. The CDR3 totals 12 residues. CDR3 sequence: CASSYSQETQYF. In nucleotides, the CDR3 is TGTGCCAGCAGTTACTCCCAAGAGACCCAGTACTTC.

The chain recombines TRBV6-5 with TRBJ2-1, with 8 bases fitting TRBD2. After removal of 11 bases from V and 6 bases from J, the junction contained 15 bases not matched to a gene. Germline CDR1 MNHEY, CDR2 SVGAGI. CDR3 size: 15 residues. CDR3 loop: CAAKTVAGGLNEQFF. For the CDR3, the DNA is TGTGCCGCTAAGACCGTCGCGGGAGGTCTCAATGAGCAGTTCTTC.

This clone appeared once. The rearrangement links TRBV5-1 to TRBJ2-7; D is unresolved. Germline V CDR1 and CDR2: SGHRS, YFSETQ. V was cut by 4 bases and J by 4 bases, with 6 bases left in between. The CDR3 contains 11 residues. This CDR3 is CASSDIYEQYF. The CDR3 DNA reads TGCGCCAGCAGCGATATATACGAGCAGTACTTC.

The genes are TRBV7-9 and TRBJ2-2; 7 bases are a match to TRBD1. This CDR3 comprises 14 residues. The V segment lost 5 bases and the J segment 4 bases; nucleotides outside the gene matches: 4. Germline values: CDR1 SEHNR, CDR2 FQNEAQ (reference sequence). The CDR3 DNA sequence: TGTGCCAGCAGCCCGGGACAGATCACCGGGGAGCTGTTTTTT. Its protein is CASSPGQITGELFF. Variable domain in full (rest from reference TRBV7-9 and TRBJ2-2): DTGVSQNPRHKITKRGQNVTFRCDPISEHNRLYWYRQTLGQGPEFLTYFQNEAQLEKSRLLSDRFSAERPKGSFSTLEIQRTEQGDSAMYLCASSPGQITGELFFGEGSRLTVL.

The chain couples TRBV30 to TRBJ1-5, with D tentatively TRBD1 (5 bases). Germline lookup yields CDR1 GTSNPN and CDR2 SVGIG (reference sequence). The CDR3 has 13 amino acids. Trimming removed 3 bases from V and 5 bases from J, with 11 bases in between. For the CDR3, the DNA is TGTGCCTGGAGCGACGGGGGATATCAGCCCCAGCATTTT. It translates to CAWSDGGYQPQHF.

The chain employs TRBV4-2 and TRBJ2-4; 13 bases align to TRBD2. Per the germline V gene, CDR1 is LGHNA and CDR2 is YNFKEQ. Trimming removed 4 bases from V and 5 bases from J; junction bases left unmatched: 11. CDR3 length equals 18 residues. The DNA for the CDR3 is TGTGCCAGCAGCCCTAGACTAGCGGGAGGCCGGGGGGAAAACATTCAGTACTTC. Its protein is CASSPRLAGGRGENIQYF.

The V and J genes are TRBV5-8 and TRBJ2-7; no firm D call. Germline V gene lookup returns CDR1 SGHTS and CDR2 YDEGEE. Deletions cut 3 bases from V and 5 bases from J, with 3 bases between. The CDR3 has 10 amino acids. CDR3 protein: CASSWDEQYF. In DNA, the CDR3 is TGTGCCAGCAGCTGGGACGAGCAGTACTTC.

The V gene is TRBV7-6, the J gene TRBJ2-5, with D possibly TRBD1 on 6 matching bases. Germline CDR1 SGHVS, CDR2 FNYEAQ. Between the trimmed V and J ends, which lost 5 bases and 1 base, there was a span of 14 bases. The CDR3 has 15 residues. In DNA form, the CDR3 reads TGTGCCAGCAGCCGAAAGGGGGATAGCCAAGAGACCCAGTACTTC. Translation: CASSRKGDSQETQYF.

This chain connects TRBV2 to TRBJ2-5; 9 nucleotides agree with TRBD2. The CDR3 has 15 residues. Germline lookup yields CDR1 SNHLY and CDR2 FYNNEI. V shed 4 bases, J shed 5 bases, and the junction held 8 bases outside the gene matches. CDR3 sequence reads: CASSVIAGVSETQYF. Written as DNA, the CDR3 is TGTGCCAGCAGTGTTATAGCGGGAGTCTCGGAGACCCAGTACTTC.

This clone was seen once. This rearrangement joins TRBV11-2 to TRBJ2-1; D uncertain. V shed 5 bases and J shed 7 bases, with 12 bases lying between them. Germline V lookup: CDR1 SGHAT, CDR2 FQNNGV. This CDR3 is built from 13 residues. CDR3 sequence (DNA): TGTGCCAGCAGCCTGGGGTCCATGAATGAGCAGTTCTTC. It codes for CASSLGSMNEQFF.

This chain connects TRBV6-1 to TRBJ2-7; TRBD1 matches at 7 bases. V gave up 7 bases and J gave up 1 base; unmatched junction bases: 10. From germline, CDR1 is MNHNS and CDR2 SASEGT. The CDR3 totals 15 residues. The CDR3 reads CASKASGTVSYEQYF. The CDR3 bases are TGTGCCAGCAAAGCTTCCGGGACAGTATCCTACGAGCAGTACTTC.

This sequence joins TRBV15 and TRBJ2-5; TRBD2 is a possible D gene (6 bases). From germline, CDR1 is LNHNV and CDR2 YYDKDF (reference sequence). V lost 9 bases, J lost 1 base, and 12 bases lay in between. The CDR3 has 13 residues. CDR3 in DNA: TGTGCCACGACGCGGGATCCCCAAGAGACCCAGTACTTC. It yields the protein CATTRDPQETQYF.

The rearrangement uses TRBV2 and TRBJ1-1; weak D call: TRBD1 (6 bases). Germline values: CDR1 SNHLY, CDR2 FYNNEI. V gave up 4 bases and J gave up 6 bases, with 12 bases separating them. This CDR3 is 13 amino acids long. CDR3 loop: CASSAQGHAEAFF. The CDR3 DNA follows: TGTGCCAGCAGTGCGCAGGGGCACGCTGAAGCTTTCTTT.

The chain has TRBV5-1 and TRBJ2-3; TRBD1 matches 9 bases. The CDR3 has 17 amino acids. Germline CDR1 and CDR2: SGHRS and YFSETQ. Trimming cost V 0 bases and J 0 bases; bases outside gene matches: 5. CDR3 nucleotide sequence: TGCGCCAGCAGCTTGGACGGGACAGGGATTAGCACAGATACGCAGTATTTT. Protein product: CASSLDGTGISTDTQYF.